The TCR beta chain described here comes from a study of CD8+ T cells in alopecia areata. Study findings and constraints: Scalp samples also yield sequences of resident alphabeta T cells from normal skin. An increase in clonality over normal scalp was evident in lesional scalp, especially alopecia totalis/universalis. Having just one nonresponder leaves the connection between baseline CD8+ expansion and response unresolved.

cDNA reverse transcribed from extracted RNA served as the sequencing template. The data were produced by immunoSEQ multiplex PCR, yet TCRdb's version contains in-frame clones alone and is incomplete. The sample yields some 80,000 clones, roughly 70% seen once. V shed 2 bases and J shed 2 bases, with 9 bases lying between them. This CDR3 is 14 amino acids long. Per germline, CDR1 SGHAT and CDR2 FQNNGV. Regarding treatment: oral pan-JAK inhibitor, 5-10 mg twice daily. PBMC-derived CD4+ and CD8+ T cells were sorted. On this clone itself: What it binds is not known.

The sample was CD8+ T cells sorted from blood, taken at week 24, from a patient treated with tofacitinib. The sequence came from a human donor with alopecia areata. This sequence joins TRBV11-2 and TRBJ1-2, with D unclear. CDR3 in amino acids: CASSLIGANYGYTF. The CDR3 bases are TGTGCCAGCAGCTTAATTGGTGCGAACTATGGCTACACCTTC.